A selection of T cell receptor beta chains follows, all from one sample in a study of molecular identifiers for immune sequencing clone quantification. TCRdb recomputed calls from the PCR reads with MiXCR, one row per CDR3 protein. Among about half a million distinct CDR3 sequences listed, 20% to 25% were seen once. Specimen: naive CD8+ T cells from blood, with Jurkat cell RNA spiked in. These receptors came from a human donor in good health. Some libraries in this study had Jurkat cell RNA spiked in. Both conserved end residues are part of each CDR3. Each record gives: J gene, V gene, D gene, clone size, CDR3 protein, CDR3 DNA. D genes are given only for firm matches. Only part of the rows carry a size: once, few, many, or a class if the clone is expanded.

J: TRBJ2-5; V: TRBV7-9; D: TRBD2; size: few; CDR3: CASSPPGLAEGGKTQYF; DNA: TGTGCCAGCAGCCCCCCGGGACTAGCGGAAGGGGGGAAGACCCAGTACTTC
J: TRBJ2-7; V: TRBV7-9; D: NA; size: NA; CDR3: CASSSSPRSYEQYF; DNA: TGTGCCAGCAGCTCCTCCCCCCGGTCCTACGAGCAGTACTTC
J: TRBJ1-1; V: TRBV19; D: NA; size: NA; CDR3: CASSIAVRGTEAFF; DNA: TGTGCCAGTAGTATAGCAGTCAGGGGAACTGAAGCTTTCTTT
J: TRBJ2-7; V: TRBV6-1; D: NA; size: many; CDR3: CASSDHYEQYF; DNA: TGTGCCAGCAGTGACCACTACGAGCAGTACTTC
J: TRBJ2-7; V: TRBV29-1; D: NA; size: few; CDR3: CSVDGLAGKNYEQYF; DNA: TGCAGCGTTGATGGGTTGGCAGGGAAGAACTACGAGCAGTACTTC
J: TRBJ2-1; V: TRBV29-1; D: TRBD2; size: many; CDR3: CSVEDRGLAINEQFF; DNA: TGCAGCGTTGAAGATCGAGGACTAGCAATTAATGAGCAGTTCTTC
J: TRBJ2-3; V: TRBV12-3/TRBV12-4; D: TRBD1; size: few; CDR3: CASTSSGTAQRASTDTQYF; DNA: TGTGCCAGCACCTCTTCTGGGACAGCGCAAAGGGCCAGCACAGATACGCAGTATTTT
J: TRBJ2-3; V: TRBV24-1; D: NA; size: few; CDR3: CATREGAHTDTQYF; DNA: TGTGCCACCCGGGAGGGGGCCCACACAGATACGCAGTATTTT
J: TRBJ1-1; V: TRBV12-3/TRBV12-4; D: NA; size: NA; CDR3: CASSLAAGVGMNTEAFF; DNA: TGTGCCAGCAGTTTAGCGGCAGGGGTTGGCATGAACACTGAAGCTTTCTTT
J: TRBJ1-1; V: TRBV6-2/TRBV6-3; D: NA; size: many; CDR3: CASSSLTDTEAFF; DNA: TGTGCCAGCAGTTCTCTGACAGACACTGAAGCTTTCTTT
J: TRBJ1-1; V: TRBV7-9; D: NA; size: NA; CDR3: CASSSSRVGGIRNTEAFF; DNA: TGTGCCAGCAGCTCCTCCCGCGTCGGGGGAATAAGGAACACTGAAGCTTTCTTT
J: TRBJ2-3; V: TRBV11-3; D: NA; size: few; CDR3: CASNKGEGDTQYF; DNA: TGTGCCAGCAATAAAGGAGAAGGAGATACGCAGTATTTT
J: TRBJ2-7; V: TRBV19; D: NA; size: few; CDR3: CASSQGGSTYEQYF; DNA: TGTGCCAGTAGTCAGGGGGGGTCGACCTACGAGCAGTACTTC
J: TRBJ2-1; V: TRBV7-3; D: NA; size: NA; CDR3: CASSLRGVTYNEQFF; DNA: TGTGCCAGCAGCTTAAGAGGGGTGACCTACAATGAGCAGTTCTTC
J: TRBJ2-5; V: TRBV7-9; D: TRBD1; size: many; CDR3: CASTLGQNEETQYF; DNA: TGTGCCAGCACCCTGGGACAGAACGAAGAGACCCAGTACTTC
J: TRBJ1-3; V: TRBV12-3/TRBV12-4; D: NA; size: NA; CDR3: CASTPGGSGDTIYF; DNA: TGTGCCAGCACCCCCGGGGGCTCTGGAGACACCATATATTTT
J: TRBJ2-1; V: TRBV13; D: NA; size: few; CDR3: CASSFTARVPSSYNEQFF; DNA: TGTGCCAGCAGCTTTACCGCCCGCGTTCCGAGCTCCTACAATGAGCAGTTCTTC
J: TRBJ1-1; V: TRBV27; D: NA; size: many; CDR3: CASSLGPPAVTEAFF; DNA: TGTGCCAGCAGTTTGGGACCCCCCGCGGTCACTGAAGCTTTCTTT
J: TRBJ2-3; V: TRBV28; D: TRBD2; size: many; CDR3: CASRTAGGSTDTQYF; DNA: TGTGCCAGCAGAACGGCGGGGGGAAGCACAGATACGCAGTATTTT
J: TRBJ1-1; V: TRBV19; D: NA; size: NA; CDR3: CASSIGRQALGTEAFF; DNA: TGTGCCAGTAGTATAGGCCGCCAAGCCCTGGGGACTGAAGCTTTCTTT
J: TRBJ1-3; V: TRBV27; D: NA; size: NA; CDR3: CASSLQGPGNTIYF; DNA: TGTGCCAGCAGTTTACAAGGTCCTGGAAACACCATATATTTT
J: TRBJ2-7; V: TRBV7-9; D: NA; size: few; CDR3: CASSYATRYEQYF; DNA: TGTGCCAGCAGCTACGCCACGAGGTACGAGCAGTACTTC
J: TRBJ1-5; V: TRBV4-1; D: NA; size: many; CDR3: CASSQEAVPNPYQPQHF; DNA: TGCGCCAGCAGCCAAGAGGCGGTCCCTAACCCCTATCAGCCCCAGCATTTT
J: TRBJ1-3; V: TRBV27; D: NA; size: NA; CDR3: CASSLSESTSGNTIYF; DNA: TGTGCCAGCAGTTTAAGCGAAAGTACCTCTGGAAACACCATATATTTT
J: TRBJ1-1; V: TRBV20-1; D: NA; size: NA; CDR3: CSARAGGQGTEAFF; DNA: TGCAGTGCTAGAGCGGGGGGGCAGGGGACTGAAGCTTTCTTT
J: TRBJ2-5; V: TRBV12-3/TRBV12-4; D: NA; size: many; CDR3: CASSLFGHSETQYF; DNA: TGTGCCAGCAGTTTATTTGGGCACTCAGAGACCCAGTACTTC
J: TRBJ1-5; V: TRBV4-1; D: NA; size: NA; CDR3: CASSQDPAGIGNQPQHF; DNA: TGCGCCAGCAGCCAAGACCCGGCAGGGATTGGCAATCAGCCCCAGCATTTT
J: TRBJ2-5; V: TRBV2; D: NA; size: NA; CDR3: CAQHAEGETQYF; DNA: TGTGCCCAACACGCTGAGGGAGAGACCCAGTACTTC
J: TRBJ1-5; V: TRBV7-9; D: NA; size: many; CDR3: CASSLDTLQPQHF; DNA: TGTGCCAGCAGCTTAGATACCCTGCAGCCCCAGCATTTT
J: TRBJ1-2; V: TRBV4-1; D: TRBD1; size: NA; CDR3: CASSQEVEGAWGYTF; DNA: TGCGCCAGCAGCCAAGAAGTGGAGGGGGCTTGGGGCTACACCTTC
J: TRBJ2-7; V: TRBV5-8; D: NA; size: NA; CDR3: CASSHAGAHEQYF; DNA: TGTGCCAGCAGTCACGCGGGGGCGCACGAGCAGTACTTC
J: TRBJ1-1; V: TRBV28; D: NA; size: many; CDR3: CASSSRISPAEAFF; DNA: TGTGCCAGCAGTTCCCGGATCAGTCCGGCTGAAGCTTTCTTT
J: TRBJ1-4; V: TRBV28; D: NA; size: NA; CDR3: CASSLLTTTNEKLFF; DNA: TGTGCCAGCAGTTTATTGACCACCACTAATGAAAAACTGTTTTTT
J: TRBJ1-2; V: TRBV19; D: TRBD1; size: NA; CDR3: CASSISPGGDGYTF; DNA: TGTGCCAGTAGTATATCCCCAGGGGGTGATGGCTACACCTTC
J: TRBJ2-1; V: TRBV5-1; D: TRBD1; size: NA; CDR3: CASSLEGQGSFYNEQFF; DNA: TGCGCCAGCAGCTTGGAGGGACAGGGATCTTTCTACAATGAGCAGTTCTTC
J: TRBJ1-4; V: TRBV6-2/TRBV6-3; D: NA; size: NA; CDR3: CASTAGTTETDGEKLLF; DNA: TGTGCCAGCACCGCCGGGACTACCGAGACCGACGGTGAAAAACTGCTTTTT
J: TRBJ1-1; V: TRBV18; D: NA; size: NA; CDR3: CASSLTEEILNTEAFF; DNA: TGTGCCAGCTCACTAACGGAGGAGATTTTGAACACTGAAGCTTTCTTT
J: TRBJ2-5; V: TRBV7-9; D: TRBD2; size: NA; CDR3: CASSLGAGAPQETQYF; DNA: TGTGCCAGCAGCTTAGGGGCGGGAGCTCCCCAAGAGACCCAGTACTTC
J: TRBJ2-7; V: TRBV20-1; D: TRBD1; size: once; CDR3: CSARPPRSGQGRRYEQYF; DNA: TGCAGTGCTAGACCCCCCCGGTCGGGACAGGGGAGGAGATACGAGCAGTACTTC
J: TRBJ2-1; V: TRBV27; D: TRBD2; size: NA; CDR3: CASSPRTSGSNEQFF; DNA: TGTGCCAGCAGTCCCCGGACTAGCGGGAGCAATGAGCAGTTCTTC